This TCR beta chain was recovered during a study of regulatory T cells in long-lasting Graves disease. Study observations and caveats: What was studied was peripheral blood only, and not thyroid tissue.

The time point here: persistent/refractory GD, antithyroid drugs over 5 years with positive TRAb. The TCR library was made from RNA extracted from PBMCs. The authors built TCR beta libraries using iRepertoire HTBI primers and Arm-PCR of CDR3 regions. TCRdb reprocessed the multiplex PCR reads via MiXCR and lists one record per CDR3 protein. The table records some 450,000 distinct CDR3 sequences, about 25% of them present only once. Concerning this clonotype itself: The antigen is unknown.

V dropped 0 bases and J dropped 2; count of bases not matched to a gene: 3. The CDR3 is 15 amino acids. Germline CDR1 is MNHNY and CDR2 is SVGAGI (reference sequence). V is TRBV6-6 and J is TRBJ2-7, with 8 positions matching TRBD2. The TCR comes from a female donor with Graves disease. The sequencing here drew on peripheral blood mononuclear cells (PBMCs), taken when the disease was refractory, from a patient treated with antithyroid drugs. DNA of the CDR3: TGTGCCAGCAGTTACTCGACCGGGAGGGCCTACGAGCAGTACTTC. Amino acid sequence: CASSYSTGRAYEQYF.